This passage covers 29 T cell receptor beta chains from one sample sequenced in a study of blood T cell repertoires in COVID-19. Clones were read by immunoSEQ multiplex PCR, and TCRdb kept only the in-frame ones, dropping some. The table records roughly 290,000 clones, 80% to 90% of them present only once. Input material: PBMCs or T cells enriched from blood (not recorded which). These TCRs come from a young woman who had recovered from COVID-19.

The V and J genes are TRBV11-2 and TRBJ2-3; D gene ambiguous. V dropped 2 bases and J dropped 0 bases, with 9 bases sitting between them. The CDR3 consists of 15 residues. Germline V lookup: CDR1 SGHAT, CDR2 FQNNGV. CDR3 bases: TGTGCCAGCAGCTTAAACCCCGCGAGCACAGATACGCAGTATTTT. It yields the protein CASSLNPASTDTQYF.

The chain has TRBV27 and TRBJ2-7, with TRBD1 matching 9 bases. The J segment lost 5 bases and the V segment lost 5 bases, leaving 13 bases of the junction unmatched. Looked up from germline, CDR1 is MNHEY and CDR2 is SMNVEV (reference sequence). CDR3 length: 16 amino acids. DNA for the CDR3: TGTGCCAGCAGTGGTGAATCGGACAGGGGATTGGACGAGCAGTACTTC. Its protein is CASSGESDRGLDEQYF.

The CDR3 protein is CASSQGGTGETQYF. The CDR3 DNA sequence: TGTGCCAGCAGCCAGGGCGGGACAGGAGAGACCCAGTACTTC. The chain joins TRBV4-2 to TRBJ2-5; 8 nucleotides match TRBD1. The CDR3 has 14 residues. V trimming: 3 bases; J trimming: 4 bases; junction bases outside the gene matches: 4. Germline assignment: CDR1 LGHNA and CDR2 YNFKEQ.

The chain couples TRBV5-1 to TRBJ1-4; TRBD1 matches 9 bases. This CDR3 comprises 14 residues. With 7 bases clipped from V and 7 bases from J, the junction kept 8 bases outside the gene matches. Germline CDR1 is SGHRS and CDR2 is YFSETQ. The CDR3 spells CASPGTGSGEKLFF. CDR3 bases: TGCGCCAGCCCCGGGACAGGGTCCGGTGAAAAACTGTTTTTT.

The chain uses TRBV7-9 and TRBJ2-3; 8 bases are shared with TRBD2. Germline V lookup: CDR1 SEHNR, CDR2 FQNEAQ (reference sequence). V dropped 3 bases and J dropped 3; count of bases not matched to a gene: 5. This CDR3 spans 15 amino acids. CDR3 DNA sequence: TGTGCCAGCAGCTTCGGGAGGGCCCGAACAGATACGCAGTATTTT. Amino acids: CASSFGRARTDTQYF.

The chain links TRBV5-1 to TRBJ1-1; D possibly corresponds to TRBD1 (6 bases). V was clipped by 1 base and J by 1 base, with 20 bases between them. Germline V gives CDR1 SGHRS, CDR2 YFSETQ. This CDR3 has 18 residues. Written as DNA, the CDR3 is TGCGCCAGCAGCTTGCTAGGGCCTTACAGGGTTAGGAACACTGAAGCTTTCTTT. Translation: CASSLLGPYRVRNTEAFF.

V is TRBV30 and J is TRBJ1-1; D gene unclear. V was cut by 8 bases and J by 0 bases, with 13 bases left in between. Germline-derived CDR1 and CDR2 are GTSNPN and SVGIG (reference sequence). CDR3 size: 13 residues. The CDR3 DNA follows: TGTGCCGTCCAGGCAGGAATGAACACTGAAGCTTTCTTT. Protein: CAVQAGMNTEAFF.

This rearrangement joins TRBV19 to TRBJ2-1; 7 nucleotides agree with TRBD2. V was pared by 5 bases and J by 12 bases, with 10 bases of the junction left unmatched. Germline V lookup: CDR1 LNHDA, CDR2 SQIVND (reference sequence). The CDR3 runs to 13 residues. CDR3 residues: CASSRGGSWGQFF. CDR3 DNA: TGTGCCAGTAGTCGGGGCGGGAGTTGGGGGCAGTTCTTC.

The CDR3 DNA is TGTGCCAGCAGTTTAGCCCAGACGGGTGGCTACACCTTC. Amino acid sequence: CASSLAQTGGYTF. This chain joins TRBV27 and TRBJ1-2; unclear D gene. Germline V lookup: CDR1 MNHEY, CDR2 SMNVEV (reference sequence). This CDR3 is 13 amino acids long. Trimming left V 2 bases short and J 7 bases short, with 11 bases between.

The chain links TRBV19 to TRBJ2-2; 12 bases are a match to TRBD2. From germline, CDR1 is LNHDA and CDR2 SQIVND (reference sequence). Trimming at V came to 7 bases and at J to 4 bases, leaving 7 bases not matched to a gene. CDR3 length equals 16 residues. The CDR3 DNA follows: TGTGCCAGTAATTACCCTAGCGGGAGGGCCACCGGGGAGCTGTTTTTT. Amino acids: CASNYPSGRATGELFF.

The chain recombines TRBV19 with TRBJ1-5, with D tentatively TRBD1 (6 bases). There are 18 residues in the CDR3. Germline-derived CDR1 and CDR2 are LNHDA and SQIVND (reference sequence). V lost 7 bases and J 4 bases, leaving 26 bases between the germline ends. The CDR3 region is CASTSPSPGVVGNQPQHF. In DNA form, the CDR3 reads TGTGCCAGTACCAGCCCGTCCCCAGGGGTTGTAGGGAATCAGCCCCAGCATTTT.

The chain couples TRBV3-1 (or the pseudogene TRBV3-2) to TRBJ2-7; perhaps TRBD2 as D (5 bases). The CDR3 has 14 amino acids. Germline values: CDR1 LGHDT, CDR2 YNNKEL (reference sequence). V lost 1 base, J lost 7 bases, and 14 bases lay in between. This CDR3 is CASSQARYSGEQYF. CDR3 nucleotide sequence: TGTGCCAGCAGCCAAGCCCGGTACTCGGGGGAGCAGTACTTC.

The CDR3 DNA reads TGTGCCAGCACACAAACCGGGTTCGGAGGAGATACGCAGTATTTT. Its protein is CASTQTGFGGDTQYF. This chain uses TRBV2 with TRBJ2-3; possibly TRBD2 for D (5 bases). This CDR3 has 15 amino acids. V was cut by 7 bases and J by 5 bases, with 19 bases left in between. CDR1 and CDR2 (germline): SNHLY, FYNNEI.

The CDR3 nucleotides are TGTGCCAGCAGCCAAACAGGGGCCCTGAACACTGAAGCTTTCTTT. Translating it yields CASSQTGALNTEAFF. The chain uses TRBV7-9 and TRBJ1-1; 7 bases are a match to TRBD1. CDR3 length equals 15 residues. V shed 5 bases, J shed 0 bases, and the junction held 6 bases outside the gene matches. CDR1 SEHNR and CDR2 FQNEAQ come from the germline V gene (reference sequence).

The genes are TRBV10-3 and TRBJ2-7; possible D gene TRBD2, 5 bases. Germline CDR1 is ENHRY and CDR2 is SYGVKD. The CDR3 totals 12 residues. V was shortened by 4 bases and J by 4 bases, with 8 bases between the two germline ends. The CDR3 DNA sequence: TGTGCCATCAGTGGGACTCCATACGAGCAGTACTTC. Translating gives CAISGTPYEQYF.

The rearrangement uses TRBV5-4 and TRBJ2-1; 12 positions match TRBD2. CDR1 SGHNT and CDR2 YYREEE come from the germline V gene (reference sequence). V lost 4 bases and J lost 10; bases outside the gene matches: 9. CDR3 size: 15 residues. CDR3 region: CASSPSTSGSPEQFF. The CDR3 DNA sequence: TGTGCCAGCAGCCCGTCGACTAGCGGGAGCCCCGAGCAGTTCTTC.

The rearrangement links TRBV28 to TRBJ2-4, with D unclear. The germline V gene has CDR1 MDHEN and CDR2 SYDVKM. V was trimmed by 7 bases and J by 5 bases, leaving 9 bases between them. This CDR3 is built from 12 residues. DNA of the CDR3: TGTGCCAGCACCCCAGGTCAAAACATTCAGTACTTC. It yields the protein CASTPGQNIQYF.

The V gene is TRBV10-2, the J gene TRBJ1-1; 9 positions agree with TRBD1. CDR1 and CDR2 (germline): WSHSY, SAAADI. This CDR3 has 15 amino acids. V was clipped by 3 bases and J by 2 bases; unmatched bases: 4. CDR3 region: CASSDLGQGNTEAFF. In DNA, the CDR3 is TGCGCCAGCAGTGATTTGGGACAGGGTAACACTGAAGCTTTCTTT.

This clone appeared once. J is TRBJ1-1 and V is TRBV4-1, with a tentative D call TRBD1 (6 bases). Trimming cost V 2 bases and J 3 bases, with 22 bases left between them. The CDR3 is 18 amino acids. Germline V CDR1 and CDR2: MGHRA, YSYEKL. The DNA for the CDR3 is TGCGCCAGCAGCCAACCCCTGGTAGGGGGAGAGGTGGACACTGAAGCTTTCTTT. It yields the protein CASSQPLVGGEVDTEAFF.

The chain joins TRBV5-1 to TRBJ2-5; TRBD2 might be the D (5 bases). Trimming removed 2 bases at V and 2 bases at J, with 7 bases between. This CDR3 is built from 13 residues. From germline, CDR1 is SGHRS and CDR2 YFSETQ. This CDR3 is CASSFSGQETQYF. The CDR3 coding sequence is TGCGCCAGCAGCTTTTCGGGACAAGAGACCCAGTACTTC.

The gene calls are TRBV18 and TRBJ1-1, with D possibly being TRBD1 (6 bases). The CDR3 length is 15 residues. Trimming shortened V by 3 bases and J by 3 bases, and 14 bases separated the two germline ends. CDR1 is KGHSH, CDR2 LQKENI, per germline. CDR3 DNA sequence: TGTGCCAGCTCACCGGCCGGGACACTGGACACTGAAGCTTTCTTT. Protein sequence: CASSPAGTLDTEAFF.

The V gene is TRBV10-1, the J gene TRBJ2-7; 10 positions agree with TRBD2. The CDR3 is 12 amino acids. Losses at the gene ends were 9 bases for V and 3 bases for J; bases not matched to a gene: 2. Germline CDR1 and CDR2: WNHNN and SYGVQD (reference sequence). The DNA of the CDR3 is TGCGCCAGTTCTAGCGGGAGCTACGAGCAGTACTTC. It codes for CASSSGSYEQYF.

This chain links TRBV28 with TRBJ1-1, with TRBD1 identical over 9 bases. V lost 5 bases, J lost 0 bases, and 7 bases stayed unmatched. The CDR3 is 16 amino acids. From germline, CDR1 is MDHEN and CDR2 SYDVKM. CDR3 region: CASSAGTGSMNTEAFF. Written as DNA, the CDR3 is TGTGCCAGCAGTGCAGGGACAGGGTCCATGAACACTGAAGCTTTCTTT. The full variable domain, rest sourced from reference TRBV28 and TRBJ1-1, is DVKVTQSSRYLVKRTGEKVFLECVQDMDHENMFWYRQDPGLGLRLIYFSYDVKMKEKGDIPEGYSVSREKKERFSLILESASTNQTSMYLCASSAGTGSMNTEAFFGQGTRLTVV.

This clone was observed a handful of times. This chain uses TRBV21-1 with TRBJ1-2. TRBV21-1 corresponds to a pseudogene. The CDR3 totals 12 residues. CDR3 sequence: CDGGRFNYGYTF. The CDR3 nucleotides read TGTGATGGGGGGAGATTCAACTATGGCTACACCTTC.

The J gene is TRBJ1-6, the V gene TRBV19; D remains unclear. The CDR3 is 14 amino acids. The V gene's germline CDR1 is LNHDA and CDR2 SQIVND (reference sequence). With 5 bases removed from V and 9 bases from J, the gap between germline ends came to 14 bases. CDR3 residues: CASSLALGTSPLHF. The CDR3 DNA is TGTGCCAGTAGTCTCGCCTTGGGCACTTCACCCCTCCACTTT. The whole variable domain, filled in from reference TRBV19 and TRBJ1-6, reads DGGITQSPKYLFRKEGQNVTLSCEQNLNHDAMYWYRQDPGQGLRLIYYSQIVNDFQKGDIAEGYSVSREKKESFPLTVTSAQKNPTAFYLCASSLALGTSPLHFGNGTRLTVT.

The J gene is TRBJ2-7, the V gene TRBV6-5; 9 bases line up with TRBD2. Trimming at V came to 4 bases and at J to 5 bases, leaving 9 bases not matched to a gene. The CDR3 totals 15 residues. CDR1 is MNHEY and CDR2 is SVGAGI in the germline V gene. The CDR3 region is CASSSQAGGLDEQYF. Here the CDR3 DNA reads TGTGCCAGCAGTTCCCAAGCGGGAGGTTTGGACGAGCAGTACTTC.

The chain has TRBV7-2 and TRBJ2-1; the match to TRBD2 covers 14 bases. Germline CDR1 is SGHTA and CDR2 is FQGNSA. Trimming removed 5 bases from V and 4 bases from J; junction bases left unmatched: 4. The CDR3 has 16 amino acids. CDR3 in amino acids: CASSMGLAGAYNEQFF. In nucleotides, the CDR3 is TGTGCCAGCAGCATGGGACTAGCGGGGGCTTACAATGAGCAGTTCTTC. Filled out from reference TRBV7-2 and TRBJ2-1, the complete variable domain reads GAGVSQSPSNKVTEKGKDVELRCDPISGHTALYWYRQSLGQGLEFLIYFQGNSAPDKSGLPSDRFSAERTGGSVSTLTIQRTQQEDSAVYLCASSMGLAGAYNEQFFGPGTRLTVL.

This sequence joins TRBV25-1 and TRBJ1-1, with D possibly being TRBD1 (6 bases). Trimming shortened V by 2 bases and J by 0 bases, and 10 bases separated the two germline ends. The germline gives CDR1 MGHDK, CDR2 SYGVNS. The CDR3 spans 15 residues. The CDR3, as DNA: TGTGCCAGCAGTGAAGCTGGGGGCTTGAACACTGAAGCTTTCTTT. This translates into CASSEAGGLNTEAFF. The full variable domain, its missing parts supplied by reference TRBV25-1 and TRBJ1-1, is EADIYQTPRYLVIGTGKKITLECSQTMGHDKMYWYQQDPGMELHLIHYSYGVNSTEKGDLSSESTVSRIRTEHFPLTLESARPSHTSQYLCASSEAGGLNTEAFFGQGTRLTVV.

This clone has only a few counts. The chain recombines TRBV5-1 with TRBJ1-6; D might be TRBD1 (6 bases). This CDR3 has 18 residues. With 9 bases removed from V and 4 bases from J, the gap between germline ends came to 26 bases. Germline-derived CDR1 and CDR2 are SGHRS and YFSETQ. The CDR3 nucleotides read TGCGCCATCCCTTTCATAAAGACAGGCCCCTTTTATAATTCACCCCTCCACTTT. This codes for CAIPFIKTGPFYNSPLHF.